This TCR beta chain is drawn from a study of identifying expanded T cells in peripheral blood. Germline V gene lookup returns CDR1 MNHNY and CDR2 SVGAGI (reference sequence). The CDR3 has 16 amino acids. V was pared by 0 bases and J by 0 bases, with 12 bases between. Using immunoSEQ multiplex PCR, the repertoire was profiled, and TCRdb retains in-frame clones only, with some absent. The table shows approximately 120,000 clones, with about 80% occurring only once. Healthy donors had no documented immune events, such as infections, while sampled. The sequencing input was blood. This sequence originates from a person aged 18 to 70 in good health. This chain links TRBV6-6 with TRBJ2-7; D call uncertain. CDR3 DNA: TGTGCCAGCAGTTACTCTACGCTACCCGACTCCTACGAGCAGTACTTC. It translates to CASSYSTLPDSYEQYF.